Below are 8 T cell receptor beta chains sequenced from a single sample in a study of blood T cell repertoires in COVID-19. TCRdb keeps only in-frame clones here, not all; method: immunoSEQ multiplex PCR. The sample lists 100,000 to 150,000 clones, around 83% occurring once. Input material: peripheral blood. The origin of the receptors is a woman in her forties or fifties with acute or convalescent COVID-19.

This rearrangement joins TRBV21-1 to TRBJ1-1. TRBV21-1 is designated a pseudogene. The CDR3 extends over 15 amino acids. The CDR3 reads CASSKERGGYTEAFF. CDR3 in DNA: TGTGCCAGCAGCAAAGAGCGGGGGGGTTACACTGAAGCTTTCTTT.

This clone was seen a handful of times. This chain joins TRBV15 and TRBJ1-5, with 8 bases fitting TRBD1. The germline V gene encodes CDR1 LNHNV and CDR2 YYDKDF (reference sequence). The CDR3 loop spans 16 amino acids. The V and J ends lost 5 bases and 6 bases, in that order; junction bases with no gene match: 12. CDR3 region: CATSASDRGWSQPQHF. The DNA for the CDR3 is TGTGCCACCAGCGCCTCAGACAGGGGATGGAGTCAGCCCCAGCATTTT.

The chain has TRBV12-3 or TRBV12-4 and TRBJ1-6; possible D gene TRBD1, 5 bases. The CDR3 spans 13 residues. Between the trimmed V and J ends, which lost 6 bases and 14 bases, there was a span of 17 bases. The DNA for the CDR3 is TGTGCCAGCAGGGGGGGACGGGAATTCACCCTCCACTTT. Amino acids: CASRGGREFTLHF.

V is TRBV27 and J is TRBJ1-4; the D gene is possibly TRBD1 (5 bases). The CDR3 loop spans 15 amino acids. The V gene lost 5 bases and the J gene lost 7 bases, with 17 bases spanning the gap. Germline V CDR1 and CDR2: MNHEY, SMNVEV (reference sequence). The CDR3 DNA reads TGTGCCAGCAGTCTAGGGCCAGGGAGGAGTGAAAAACTGTTTTTT. Encoded protein: CASSLGPGRSEKLFF.

This chain links TRBV7-2 with TRBJ2-7; 12 nucleotides agree with TRBD2. CDR3 length equals 18 residues. CDR1 and CDR2 from the germline V gene are SGHTA and FQGNSA. V was clipped by 5 bases and J by 0 bases; unmatched bases: 11. CDR3 in amino acids: CASSVLTSGGSSSYEQYF. DNA for the CDR3: TGTGCCAGCAGCGTACTGACTAGCGGGGGATCAAGCTCCTACGAGCAGTACTTC.

The CDR3 DNA reads TGTGCCAGCTCACCAAGAACAGGGGAAAATGAAAAACTGTTTTTT. Its protein product is CASSPRTGENEKLFF. The chain carries TRBV18 and TRBJ1-4, with 7 positions matching TRBD1. V gave up 2 bases and J gave up 5 bases; unmatched junction bases: 5. Germline values: CDR1 KGHSH, CDR2 LQKENI. This CDR3 is 15 amino acids long.

The genes are TRBV29-1 and TRBJ2-1; D may be TRBD1 (6 bases). Germline V CDR1 and CDR2: SQVTM, ANQGSEA. The length of the CDR3 is 13 residues. With 6 bases removed from V and 6 bases from J, the gap between germline ends came to 15 bases. The CDR3 reads CSVQGRMGNEQFF. CDR3 coding DNA: TGCAGCGTCCAGGGGAGAATGGGCAATGAGCAGTTCTTC.

The rearrangement links TRBV3-1 (or the pseudogene TRBV3-2) to TRBJ2-5; 7 bases align to TRBD2. After removal of 7 bases from V and 4 bases from J, the junction contained 12 bases not matched to a gene. The CDR3 sequence is 15 residues long. The germline V gene has CDR1 LGHDT and CDR2 YNNKEL (reference sequence). The DNA of the CDR3 is TGTGCCAGCACCCAGCGGGGTAGGCTAGGAGAGACCCAGTACTTC. Protein sequence: CASTQRGRLGETQYF.